A selection of T cell receptor beta chains follows, all from one sample in a study of shared clonotypes between healthy human individuals. Repertoires were generated with immunoSEQ multiplex PCR, while TCRdb's copy carries only in-frame clones and drops some. In the table there are some 680,000 clones, 60% to 75% of which are singletons. Input material: memory CD4+ T cells sorted from blood. The receptors derive from a woman between 25 and 40 years old in good health. Each CDR3 is given with its conserved first and last residue. Fields, in order: clone size, V gene, D gene, J gene, CDR3 protein, CDR3 DNA. The D gene is left open where the match is weak. The listing skips clone size in some rows; elsewhere it reads once, few, many or a size class.

once	TRBV7-3	NA	TRBJ2-1	CASSSDVYNEQFF	TGTGCCAGCAGCTCCGACGTCTACAATGAGCAGTTCTTC
few	TRBV5-1	NA	TRBJ1-2	CASSLVGDPYGYTF	TGCGCCAGCAGCTTGGTGGGCGACCCCTATGGCTACACCTTC
NA	TRBV5-4	TRBD2	TRBJ2-3	CASSLALAATDTQYF	TGTGCCAGCAGCTTGGCCCTAGCGGCTACCGATACGCAGTATTTT
once	TRBV28	TRBD2	TRBJ2-7	CASSSASGIRGYEQYF	TGTGCCAGCAGTTCCGCTAGCGGGATTCGGGGCTACGAGCAGTACTTC
NA	TRBV7-9	NA	TRBJ1-1	CASSPPRDVDTEAFF	TGTGCCAGCAGCCCCCCGCGGGATGTTGACACTGAAGCTTTCTTT
few	TRBV5-4	TRBD1	TRBJ1-2	CASSLNRGLDYGYTF	TGTGCCAGCAGCTTGAACAGGGGGCTGGACTATGGCTACACCTTC
NA	TRBV30	NA	TRBJ2-3	CAFRSLAASTDTQYF	TGTGCCTTCCGGTCATTAGCGGCGAGCACAGATACGCAGTATTTT
NA	TRBV21-1	NA	TRBJ2-7	CASSREVLLTGSYEQYF	TGTGCCAGCAGCCGGGAAGTCCTTTTGACAGGGTCCTACGAGCAGTACTTC
NA	TRBV10-1	TRBD2	TRBJ2-2	CASSESSGRDTGELFF	TGCGCCAGCAGTGAGTCTAGCGGGAGGGACACCGGGGAGCTGTTTTTT
NA	TRBV23-1	NA	TRBJ2-7	CASSLDIMSSYEQYF	TGCGCCAGCAGCCTTGACATAATGAGCTCCTACGAGCAGTACTTC
NA	TRBV9	NA	TRBJ1-5	CASSPRGSGQPQHF	TGTGCCAGCAGCCCTAGGGGGTCGGGTCAGCCCCAGCATTTT
few	TRBV7-3	NA	TRBJ2-7	CASSPGSREDEQYF	TGTGCCAGCAGCCCAGGATCCAGGGAGGACGAGCAGTACTTC
NA	TRBV19	TRBD2	TRBJ2-7	CASSISAGGTSSYEQYF	TGTGCCAGTAGTATATCAGCGGGAGGAACGAGCTCCTACGAGCAGTACTTC